The 32 T cell receptor beta chains in this list originate from one sample, sequenced in a study of Japanese encephalitis immunity and Zika vaccine responses. PBMCs were CFSE-labeled and cultured for 6 to 7 days with peptide pools at approximately 1 ug/mL each. Live CD56-CD19-CD16-CD3+CD4+ cells with low CFSE were sorted unfixed as proliferating CD4 T cells. TCRdb re-analysed the 5' RACE reads in MiXCR, keeping a single row per CDR3 protein. Of around 150 distinct CDR3 sequences in the sample, roughly 2% were seen once. The specimen comprised antigen-activated CD4+ T cells from blood, cultured, sampled during a Zika inactivated vaccine study. Source of these receptors: an adult woman who received an inactivated Zika virus vaccine.

This clonotype qualifies as medium-sized (0.01 to 0.1%). The rearrangement links TRBV27 to TRBJ1-4; D gene unclear. This CDR3 contains 12 residues. Germline CDR1 MNHEY, CDR2 SMNVEV (reference sequence). Deletions cut 5 bases from V and 8 bases from J, with 9 bases between. CDR3 region: CASSPLGEKLFF. Written as DNA, the CDR3 is TGTGCCAGCAGTCCTCTGGGGGAAAAACTGTTTTTT.

By sample share, this clonotype is large. V gene TRBV20-1 combines with J gene TRBJ2-1, with 7 bases lining up with TRBD2. The CDR3 is 16 residues long. Germline CDR1 reads DFQATT; CDR2 reads SNEGSKA (reference sequence). With V trimmed by 3 bases and J by 0 bases, 8 bases remained unmatched. This CDR3 reads CSASLAGRNSYNEQFF. The CDR3 nucleotides are TGCAGTGCTAGTTTAGCGGGTAGAAACTCCTACAATGAGCAGTTCTTC.

By share, this clonotype counts as large. The V gene is TRBV4-3, the J gene TRBJ1-2, with D perhaps matching TRBD1 (6 bases). The germline V gene has CDR1 LGHNA and CDR2 YSLEER. V was trimmed by 0 bases and J by 1 base, leaving 15 bases between them. CDR3 length: 17 amino acids. The CDR3 loop is CASSQEVGGAFNYGYTF. The DNA for the CDR3 is TGCGCCAGCAGCCAAGAAGTAGGGGGGGCGTTTAACTATGGCTACACCTTC.

This clonotype is labeled large. This chain joins TRBV12-3 or TRBV12-4 and TRBJ2-5; D is undetermined. V dropped 5 bases and J dropped 1 base, with 14 bases sitting between them. This CDR3 comprises 15 residues. CDR3 sequence: CASSPPAGSQETQYF. The DNA for the CDR3 is TGTGCCAGCAGTCCCCCCGCAGGATCCCAAGAGACCCAGTACTTC.

By its share, this clonotype is large. This chain uses TRBV5-5 with TRBJ2-1; TRBD2 matches 7 bases. V lost 4 bases and J lost 0; bases outside the gene matches: 4. The germline CDR1 and CDR2 sequences are SGHKS and YYEKEE (reference sequence). The length of the CDR3 is 15 residues. The CDR3 region is CASSKTSDSYNEQFF. The DNA for the CDR3 is TGTGCCAGCAGCAAAACTAGCGACTCCTACAATGAGCAGTTCTTC. Complete variable domain (other parts from reference TRBV5-5 and TRBJ2-1): DAGVTQSPTHLIKTRGQQVTLRCSPISGHKSVSWYQQVLGQGPQFIFQYYEKEERGRGNFPDRFSARQFPNYSSELNVNALLLGDSALYLCASSKTSDSYNEQFFGPGTRLTVL.

By its share, this clonotype is large. This chain links TRBV7-9 with TRBJ1-4; TRBD1 matches 8 bases. CDR1 is SEHNR and CDR2 is FQNEAQ in the germline V gene (reference sequence). V dropped 5 bases and J dropped 7; count of bases not matched to a gene: 9. The CDR3 totals 15 residues. CDR3 sequence (DNA): TGTGCCAGCAGCCCAACCGGGACAGGTGTTGAAAAACTGTTTTTT. Protein product: CASSPTGTGVEKLFF.

Relative to its sample, this clonotype is large. This rearrangement joins TRBV5-1 to TRBJ1-2; 9 positions match TRBD1. The V segment lost 6 bases and the J segment 5 bases; nucleotides outside the gene matches: 8. The CDR3 has 14 residues. CDR1 SGHRS and CDR2 YFSETQ come from the germline V gene. The CDR3 sequence: CASTPLGQGYGYTF. The CDR3 DNA reads as TGCGCCAGCACCCCTCTAGGACAGGGGTATGGCTACACCTTC.

In its sample, this clonotype was seen a few times. V gene TRBV10-3 combines with J gene TRBJ2-7, with a weak D call TRBD1 (6 bases). Trimming took 3 bases from V and 5 from J, leaving 17 bases between them. This CDR3 contains 15 residues. Germline V gene data show CDR1 as ENHRY and CDR2 as SYGVKD. DNA of the CDR3: TGTGCCATCAGTGATCCTCTCGACAGGTTCCACGAGCAGTACTTC. This encodes CAISDPLDRFHEQYF.

By sample share, this clonotype is medium-sized. This rearrangement joins TRBV29-1 to TRBJ2-5; tentatively, D is TRBD1 (5 bases). V gave up 4 bases and J gave up 3 bases, with 12 bases separating them. Per the germline V gene, CDR1 is SQVTM and CDR2 is ANQGSEA. CDR3 length equals 13 residues. The CDR3 loop is CSVGQSSKETQYF. The CDR3 coding sequence is TGCAGCGTTGGACAGTCCTCCAAAGAGACCCAGTACTTC.

This clonotype was detected a few times. The chain couples TRBV7-3 to TRBJ2-5; D unclear. Germline values: CDR1 SGHTA, CDR2 FQGTGA. V was cut by 5 bases and J by 2 bases, with 9 bases left in between. The CDR3 runs to 13 residues. The CDR3, as DNA: TGTGCCAGCAGCCTAGGTCTTCAAGAGACCCAGTACTTC. Translated: CASSLGLQETQYF.

This clonotype is judged large (0.1 to 1%). The J gene is TRBJ1-6, the V gene TRBV6-5, with D perhaps matching TRBD1 (6 bases). V was pared by 0 bases and J by 10 bases, with 10 bases between. The CDR3 runs 14 residues. The V gene's germline CDR1 is MNHEY and CDR2 SVGAGI. The CDR3 nucleotides are TGTGCCAGCAGTTACTCGCCAGGGGTCTCACCCCTCCACTTT. This encodes CASSYSPGVSPLHF.

This clonotype was recorded a few times. This clone may be a read error of a much larger clone one base away. V gene TRBV7-8 combines with J gene TRBJ1-5; 7 bases are a match to TRBD1. CDR3 length: 14 amino acids. Germline CDR1 and CDR2: SGHVS and FQNEAQ. The CDR3 region is CASSPRGGGQSQHF. The DNA for the CDR3 is TGTGCCAGCAGCCCCAGGGGGGGTGGTCAGTCCCAGCATTTT.

This clonotype is large within its sample. CDR3 nucleotide sequence: TGTGCCAGCAGCTTAGCTGGACAGCTATACGAGCAGTACTTC. Its protein is CASSLAGQLYEQYF. The J gene is TRBJ2-7, the V gene TRBV7-2; perhaps TRBD1 as D (6 bases). Germline V gives CDR1 SGHTA, CDR2 FQGNSA. V lost 0 bases and J lost 4, with 10 bases in between. This CDR3 has 14 residues. Drawing the rest from reference TRBV7-2 and TRBJ2-7, the complete variable domain is GAGVSQSPSNKVTEKGKDVELRCDPISGHTALYWYRQSLGQGLEFLIYFQGNSAPDKSGLPSDRFSAERTGGSVSTLTIQRTQQEDSAVYLCASSLAGQLYEQYFGPGTRLTVT.

By sample fraction, this clonotype is hyperexpanded. J is TRBJ2-7 and V is TRBV28; the match to TRBD1 covers 8 bases. The CDR3 length is 14 residues. Trimming took 6 bases from V and 1 from J; bases not matched to a gene: 5. CDR1 and CDR2 (germline): MDHEN, SYDVKM. The CDR3 sequence is CASSPDRVSYEQYF. The CDR3 DNA reads as TGTGCCAGCAGCCCGGACAGGGTATCCTACGAGCAGTACTTC.

This clonotype is hyperexpanded (1% or more) in the sample. This rearrangement joins TRBV4-3 to TRBJ2-2; D gene unclear. Deletions cut 2 bases from V and 2 bases from J, with 6 bases between. This CDR3 is 14 amino acids long. CDR1 and CDR2 from the germline V gene are LGHNA and YSLEER. The CDR3 DNA sequence: TGCGCCAGCAGCCAAACCTCTAACACCGGGGAGCTGTTTTTT. Residues: CASSQTSNTGELFF.

This clonotype occurred a few times. The chain couples TRBV3-2 to TRBJ1-4; the table names TRBD1, a call not compared with the DNA. TRBV3-2 is marked as a pseudogene. The CDR3 extends over 16 amino acids. CDR3 region: CASSPRQGEGDEKLFF. CDR3 sequence (DNA): TGTGCCAGCAGCCCACGACAGGGGGAAGGAGATGAAAAACTGTTTTTT.

This clonotype is large by share. The J gene is TRBJ1-2, the V gene TRBV4-1; no firm D call. Germline V gene lookup returns CDR1 MGHRA and CDR2 YSYEKL. V lost 4 bases to trimming and J lost 8 bases, with 17 bases between them. The CDR3 runs 14 residues. The CDR3 loop is CASSLSSSSGGYTF. CDR3 nucleotides: TGCGCCAGCAGCCTCAGTTCTTCGAGCGGGGGCTACACCTTC.

This clonotype is large (0.1 to 1%) within its sample. This chain connects TRBV4-3 to TRBJ1-2, with D possibly matching TRBD1 (5 bases). In germline, CDR1 is LGHNA, CDR2 YSLEER. Trimming removed 9 bases at V and 2 bases at J, with 22 bases between. The CDR3 has 16 amino acids. CDR3 protein: CASSYLQDVGNYGYTF. The CDR3 coding sequence is TGCGCCAGTTCATACCTACAGGACGTAGGCAACTATGGCTACACCTTC.

This clonotype is labeled large. The chain recombines TRBV12-3 or TRBV12-4 with TRBJ1-1; D gene unclear. The CDR3 consists of 14 residues. V lost 3 bases and J lost 7, with 15 bases in between. Here the CDR3 DNA reads TGTGCCAGCAGTTTTCCAACTTTGCGGAGTGAAGCTTTCTTT. Protein sequence: CASSFPTLRSEAFF.

This clonotype is deemed large. The chain carries TRBV2 and TRBJ1-5; D unresolved. The CDR3 contains 13 residues. Germline values: CDR1 SNHLY, CDR2 FYNNEI. The V end lost 8 bases, the J end lost 6 bases, and 14 bases lay between the germline ends. The CDR3 sequence is CASSPEEGQPQHF. The CDR3 coding sequence is TGTGCCAGCTCCCCCGAGGAGGGTCAGCCCCAGCATTTT. Variable domain in full (rest from reference TRBV2 and TRBJ1-5): EPEVTQTPSHQVTQMGQEVILRCVPISNHLYFYWYRQILGQKVEFLVSFYNNEISEKSEIFDDQFSVERPDGSNFTLKIRSTKLEDSAMYFCASSPEEGQPQHFGDGTRLSIL.

By share, this clonotype counts as hyperexpanded. This sequence joins TRBV4-3 and TRBJ1-1, with D perhaps matching TRBD1 (5 bases). Germline CDR1 LGHNA, CDR2 YSLEER. V lost 1 base, J lost 4 bases, and 10 bases lay in between. The CDR3 sequence is 14 residues long. The CDR3 nucleotides read TGCGCCAGCAGCCAAGTGGGGGGAACCACTGAAGCTTTCTTT. It specifies CASSQVGGTTEAFF.

This clonotype is deemed medium-sized. The gene calls are TRBV4-3 and TRBJ1-1, with D uncertain. The ends were cut back, 0 bases at V and 1 base at J, with 9 bases in the middle. Germline CDR1 LGHNA, CDR2 YSLEER. The CDR3 consists of 15 residues. The CDR3 spells CASSQEMRGNTEAFF. In nucleotides, the CDR3 is TGCGCCAGCAGCCAAGAAATGCGGGGGAACACTGAAGCTTTCTTT.

By share of the sample, this clonotype is large (0.1 to 1%). The rearrangement uses TRBV5-6 and TRBJ2-5; D is possibly TRBD2 (5 bases). Germline V CDR1 and CDR2: SGHDT, YYEEEE. The V and J ends lost 4 bases and 5 bases respectively, with 9 bases between them. The length of the CDR3 is 12 residues. The CDR3 loop reads CASSAPGETQYF. In DNA, the CDR3 is TGTGCCAGCAGCGCACCGGGGGAGACCCAGTACTTC.

This clonotype is judged large. The rearrangement joins TRBV7-2 to TRBJ2-3; D call uncertain. CDR3 length: 16 residues. The V gene lost 5 bases and the J gene lost 0 bases, with 15 bases spanning the gap. From germline, CDR1 is SGHTA and CDR2 FQGNSA. CDR3 sequence: CASSPYNGRSTDTQYF. DNA for the CDR3: TGTGCCAGCAGCCCATACAACGGGCGGAGCACAGATACGCAGTATTTT.

In its sample, this clonotype ranks as hyperexpanded (1% or more). The chain is built from TRBV4-2 and TRBJ2-7; D assignment may be TRBD1 or TRBD2 (5 bases each). This CDR3 region has 16 residues. V lost 1 base and J lost 0, with 13 bases in between. In germline, CDR1 is LGHNA, CDR2 YNFKEQ. The chain's CDR3 is CASSQVSAGSSYEQYF. CDR3 bases: TGTGCCAGCAGCCAAGTGTCAGCAGGGAGCTCCTACGAGCAGTACTTC.

This clonotype showed up just a few times. V gene TRBV2 combines with J gene TRBJ2-7; a possible D gene is TRBD1 (6 bases). Trimming took off 8 bases at V and 9 bases at J, with 17 bases between the two ends. The germline V gene encodes CDR1 SNHLY and CDR2 FYNNEI. The CDR3 totals 12 residues. CDR3 nucleotides: TGTGCCAGCGGGTTTTGGACAGACGCGCAGTACTTC. Translating it yields CASGFWTDAQYF.

Within the sample, this clonotype is hyperexpanded. The chain has TRBV5-6 and TRBJ2-3; D gene uncertain. This CDR3 contains 17 residues. Germline values: CDR1 SGHDT, CDR2 YYEEEE. The V gene lost 0 bases and the J gene lost 12 bases, with 26 bases spanning the gap. CDR3 sequence reads: CASSLGHGLGIISGQYF. For the CDR3, the DNA is TGTGCCAGCAGCTTGGGTCACGGGCTGGGAATAATAAGTGGTCAGTATTTT.

By proportion, this clonotype is large. The CDR3 sequence: CASSPAGERTEAFF. In DNA, the CDR3 is TGTGCCAGCAGTCCTGCAGGGGAGAGGACTGAAGCTTTCTTT. This sequence joins TRBV28 and TRBJ1-1; tentative D call: TRBD1 (6 bases). The CDR3 loop spans 14 amino acids. The ends were cut back, 5 bases at V and 5 bases at J, with 15 bases in the middle. The germline CDR1 and CDR2 sequences are MDHEN and SYDVKM.

This clonotype is large within its sample. V is TRBV4-3 and J is TRBJ2-3, with 8 positions matching TRBD2. Germline V CDR1 and CDR2: LGHNA, YSLEER. Trimming took 1 base from V and 3 from J; bases not matched to a gene: 6. The CDR3 loop spans 16 amino acids. CDR3 region: CASSQVGGAFTDTQYF. CDR3 DNA sequence: TGCGCCAGCAGCCAAGTCGGGGGGGCCTTTACAGATACGCAGTATTTT.

This clonotype ranks as large. The CDR3 sequence is CASRDREQTQYF. The DNA of the CDR3 is TGTGCCAGCAGGGACAGGGAACAGACCCAGTACTTC. The chain has TRBV2 and TRBJ2-5; 8 bases agree with TRBD1. Germline V lookup: CDR1 SNHLY, CDR2 FYNNEI. This CDR3 spans 12 amino acids. With 6 bases clipped from V and 6 bases from J, the junction kept 3 bases outside the gene matches.

This clonotype ranks as medium-sized. The chain uses TRBV21-1 and TRBJ2-2. TRBV21-1 corresponds to a pseudogene. The CDR3 spans 19 residues. DNA for the CDR3: TGTGCCAGCAGCAAAGTAGTTCGAGCCACCAACTCGAACACCGGGGAGCTGTTTTTT. Protein sequence: CASSKVVRATNSNTGELFF.

By frequency in the sample, this clonotype is large. The V and J genes are TRBV20-1 and TRBJ2-1, with TRBD2 matching 12 bases. Germline V gene data show CDR1 as DFQATT and CDR2 as SNEGSKA (reference sequence). V dropped 6 bases and J dropped 7; count of bases not matched to a gene: 7. This CDR3 is built from 14 residues. The CDR3 loop is CSAYLAGGRNEQFF. The DNA for the CDR3 is TGCAGTGCCTATCTAGCGGGGGGGCGGAATGAGCAGTTCTTC.